This TCR beta chain was sequenced during a study of blood T cell repertoires in COVID-19. Study-wide background: Both acute and convalescent COVID-19 samples were obtained from the United States, Italy and Spain.

The protocol was immunoSEQ multiplex PCR, while the TCRdb copy is restricted to in-frame clones and leaves out a portion. In the table there are over 150,000 clones, over 80% of which are singletons. Germline CDR1 is LGHNA and CDR2 is YNFKEQ. V shed 5 bases and J 1 base; nucleotides not matched to a gene: 6. CDR3 length: 15 residues. This TCR was sampled from a woman aged 60-75 years who had recovered from COVID-19. The rearrangement links TRBV4-2 to TRBJ1-1; 8 bases line up with TRBD1. Material: peripheral blood. The CDR3: CASSSSGTGNTEAFF. The CDR3 DNA reads TGTGCCAGCAGCTCATCCGGGACAGGGAACACTGAAGCTTTCTTT.